This T cell receptor (beta chain) was identified during a study of cytomegalovirus exposure and HLA in healthy donors. Study-wide findings and caveats: Later on, an analysis tied 15,000 to 20,000 TCR beta sequences to HLA alleles at 0.05 false discovery rate. For cytomegalovirus status, the classifier reportedly gave diagnoses with high specificity and sensitivity. Later analysis suggested most CMV-associated TCR beta chains were HLA-restricted. Immune exposure information comprised only CMV serostatus.

The CDR3 extends over 14 amino acids. Per germline, CDR1 MNHEY and CDR2 SMNVEV (reference sequence). The V gene lost 6 bases and the J gene lost 4 bases, with 13 bases spanning the gap. Comments on this clone: Its specificity is not known.

Vbeta (60) and Jbeta (13) primers were used in the PCR. Sequenced by immunoSEQ multiplex PCR; TCRdb stores in-frame clones only, minus some. Of roughly 150,000 clones listed, roughly three quarters are singletons. Sequenced material: PBMCs. The TCR originated in a man aged 55 to 70 in good health and CMV-seronegative. V usage is TRBV27 and J usage is TRBJ1-3; possible D gene TRBD1, 5 bases. The CDR3 loop is CASRGASRGNTIYF. The DNA of the CDR3 is TGTGCCAGCAGAGGGGCTTCCAGAGGAAACACCATATATTTT.